These 17 T cell receptor beta chains were sequenced from one sample in a study of regulatory T cells in long-lasting Graves disease. Indicated time point: newly diagnosed GD, antithyroid drugs for less than 3 months. RNA extracted from PBMCs served as the sequencing template. TCR beta libraries were built with iRepertoire HTBI primers and Arm-PCR of CDR3 regions. TCRdb itself ran the multiplex PCR reads through MiXCR, one entry per CDR3 protein. This table holds around 470,000 distinct CDR3 sequences, around 13% found once. These data also formed part of another study, on T cells in Graves' hyperthyroidism and ophthalmopathy.

The specimen comprised peripheral blood mononuclear cells (PBMCs), sampled at new diagnosis, from a patient treated with antithyroid drugs. The source of these receptors is a woman in her fifties or sixties with Graves disease.

This clonotype was recorded many times. This chain connects TRBV28 to TRBJ2-7, with TRBD2 identical over 11 bases. Germline V gives CDR1 MDHEN, CDR2 SYDVKM. The ends lost 5 bases at V and 5 bases at J; junction bases unmatched: 8. The CDR3 length is 15 residues. The CDR3 DNA sequence: TGTGCCAGCAGTCACACTAGCGGGAGTGTCCACGAGCAGTACTTC. Its protein is CASSHTSGSVHEQYF.

The rearrangement links TRBV9 to TRBJ2-1; D ambiguous. Trimming shortened V by 0 bases and J by 3 bases, and 4 bases separated the two germline ends. Germline-derived CDR1 and CDR2 are SGDLS and YYNGEE. The CDR3 is 13 amino acids. The chain's CDR3 is CASSVDSYNEQFF. CDR3 DNA: TGTGCCAGCAGCGTAGACAGCTACAATGAGCAGTTCTTC.

The rearrangement links TRBV6-1 to TRBJ2-5; TRBD2 might be the D (6 bases). The germline V gene encodes CDR1 MNHNS and CDR2 SASEGT. The CDR3 consists of 15 residues. Trimming shortened V by 6 bases and J by 5 bases, and 19 bases separated the two germline ends. CDR3 loop: CASSPAAGAGETQYF. CDR3 DNA sequence: TGTGCCAGCAGCCCTGCCGCGGGCGCGGGGGAGACCCAGTACTTC.

V usage is TRBV20-1 and J usage is TRBJ2-1; unclear D gene. V lost 0 bases, J lost 2 bases, and 8 bases lay in between. This CDR3 comprises 14 residues. CDR1 and CDR2 from the germline V gene are DFQATT and SNEGSKA (reference sequence). Written as DNA, the CDR3 is TGCAGTGCTAGAGATAAGAAACCCTACAATGAGCAGTTCTTC. It yields the protein CSARDKKPYNEQFF.

This clonotype was seen a handful of times. The V call is TRBV27, the J call TRBJ2-2, with unresolved D. Trimming stripped 2 bases from V and 4 bases from J, with 5 bases between. The CDR3 is 13 residues long. The V gene's germline CDR1 is MNHEY and CDR2 SMNVEV (reference sequence). CDR3 amino acids: CASSLKGTGELFF. In DNA form, the CDR3 reads TGTGCCAGCAGTTTAAAGGGCACCGGGGAGCTGTTTTTT.

This clonotype occurred a few times. The chain recombines TRBV20-1 with TRBJ2-1; 13 nucleotides align to TRBD2. CDR3 length: 15 residues. Germline trimming cut 6 bases from V and 4 bases from J; bases unmatched to any gene: 6. CDR1 is DFQATT, CDR2 SNEGSKA, per germline (reference sequence). In DNA form, the CDR3 reads TGCAGTGCGGGACTAGCGGGACTTCAATACAATGAGCAGTTCTTC. This gives the protein CSAGLAGLQYNEQFF.

This clonotype has a count of ten or more. This chain joins TRBV27 and TRBJ2-2; 7 bases agree with TRBD1. The CDR3 sequence is 15 residues long. In germline, CDR1 is MNHEY, CDR2 SMNVEV (reference sequence). The V and J ends lost 3 bases and 4 bases, in that order; junction bases with no gene match: 5. DNA of the CDR3: TGTGCCAGCAGTTTTTCAGCAGGGGGCACCGGGGAGCTGTTTTTT. Amino acids: CASSFSAGGTGELFF.

This clonotype was seen at least ten times. The chain joins TRBV5-5 to TRBJ1-1, with 10 bases fitting TRBD1. The CDR3 contains 14 residues. V dropped 10 bases and J dropped 6; count of bases not matched to a gene: 12. CDR1 is SGHKS, CDR2 YYEKEE, per germline (reference sequence). CDR3 protein: CASGTGDLAAEAFF. CDR3 in DNA: TGTGCCTCCGGGACAGGGGACCTCGCGGCTGAAGCTTTCTTT.

The V call is TRBV30, the J call TRBJ2-5; D remains ambiguous. V was cut by 1 base and J by 5 bases, with 8 bases left in between. Per germline, CDR1 GTSNPN and CDR2 SVGIG (reference sequence). The CDR3 is made up of 12 amino acids. This CDR3 reads CAWSALGETQYF. CDR3 DNA sequence: TGTGCCTGGAGTGCCCTGGGGGAGACCCAGTACTTC.

This clonotype was seen many times. The chain couples TRBV2 to TRBJ2-7, with D unclear. In germline, CDR1 is SNHLY, CDR2 FYNNEI. The CDR3 has 17 residues. Trimming removed 2 bases at V and 9 bases at J, with 26 bases between. CDR3 bases: TGTGCCAGCAGTGAACAGGTACCTCCCACCCGGCCCACCGGGCAGTACTTC. Translating gives CASSEQVPPTRPTGQYF.

This clonotype was recorded at least ten times. The chain carries TRBV7-6 and TRBJ2-7; 16 nucleotides agree with TRBD2. CDR1 SGHVS and CDR2 FNYEAQ come from the germline V gene. The CDR3 is 17 amino acids. The V gene end was trimmed by 5 bases and the J gene end by 3 bases; junction bases not matched to a gene: 7. In DNA, the CDR3 is TGTGCCAGCAGCGCAGGGACTAGCGGGAGGGCCCGCTACGAGCAGTACTTC. Translation gives CASSAGTSGRARYEQYF.

This clonotype was counted ten times or more. The V and J genes are TRBV7-8 and TRBJ2-1; D not certain. The CDR3 loop spans 12 amino acids. V gave up 3 bases and J gave up 10 bases, with 10 bases separating them. From germline, CDR1 is SGHVS and CDR2 FQNEAQ. The CDR3, as DNA: TGTGCCAGCAGCTTGATTTCAGCCGAGCAGTTCTTC. It yields the protein CASSLISAEQFF.

This sequence joins TRBV27 and TRBJ1-6; D is unresolved. Between the trimmed V and J ends, which lost 0 bases and 5 bases, there was a span of 5 bases. The germline CDR1 and CDR2 sequences are MNHEY and SMNVEV (reference sequence). The CDR3 is 14 residues long. As DNA, the CDR3 is TGTGCCAGCAGTTTATCCGGGAATAATTCACCCCTCCACTTT. This sequence encodes CASSLSGNNSPLHF.

This clonotype was seen ten or more times. The chain couples TRBV9 to TRBJ2-2; 7 bases fit TRBD2. The ends lost 0 bases at V and 6 bases at J; junction bases unmatched: 20. The CDR3 covers 20 residues. Germline CDR1 is SGDLS and CDR2 is YYNGEE. The CDR3, as DNA: TGTGCCAGCAGCGTAGATCAGCTTCGGGGAGCGGGGAATGGTGCCGGGGAGCTGTTTTTT. Its protein product is CASSVDQLRGAGNGAGELFF. The full variable domain, with the rest looked up from reference TRBV9 and TRBJ2-2, is DSGVTQTPKHLITATGQRVTLRCSPRSGDLSVYWYQQSLDQGLQFLIQYYNGEERAKGNILERFSAQQFPDLHSELNLSSLELGDSALYFCASSVDQLRGAGNGAGELFFGEGSRLTVL.

In this sample, this clonotype turned up many times. CDR3 coding DNA: TGTGCCAGCAGCTTGGATATGCACACTGAAGCTTTCTTT. Encoded protein: CASSLDMHTEAFF. The chain couples TRBV5-5 to TRBJ1-1; D is undetermined. From germline, CDR1 is SGHKS and CDR2 YYEKEE (reference sequence). CDR3 length equals 13 residues. Trimming took 0 bases from V and 3 from J, leaving 6 bases between them.

This chain joins TRBV5-4 and TRBJ1-2; no reliable D call. V shed 1 base and J shed 4 bases, with 8 bases lying between them. The germline V gene has CDR1 SGHNT and CDR2 YYREEE (reference sequence). The CDR3 has 13 residues. The CDR3: CASSLPESYGYTF. The CDR3, as DNA: TGTGCCAGCAGCTTGCCGGAAAGCTATGGCTACACCTTC.

There are many counts of this clonotype. V is TRBV13 and J is TRBJ2-7; D is uncertain. The V end lost 5 bases, the J end lost 1 base, and 6 bases lay between the germline ends. The germline CDR1 and CDR2 sequences are PRHDT and FYEKMQ (reference sequence). The CDR3 contains 12 residues. As DNA, the CDR3 is TGTGCCAGCAGCCTCCGGTCCTACGAGCAGTACTTC. This encodes CASSLRSYEQYF. Filled out from reference TRBV13 and TRBJ2-7, the complete variable domain reads AAGVIQSPRHLIKEKRETATLKCYPIPRHDTVYWYQQGPGQDPQFLISFYEKMQSDKGSIPDRFSAQQFSDYHSELNMSSLELGDSALYFCASSLRSYEQYFGPGTRLTVT.